These 26 T cell receptor beta chains share one sample of origin, sequenced in a study of regulatory T cells in long-lasting Graves disease. Time point described: persistent/refractory GD, antithyroid drugs over 5 years with positive TRAb. The TCR library was made from RNA extracted from PBMCs. CDR3-region Arm-PCR and iRepertoire HTBI primers produced the TCR beta libraries. TCRdb used MiXCR to reprocess the multiplex PCR reads, holding one entry per CDR3 protein. Of approximately 400,000 distinct CDR3 sequences in the sample, roughly 23% were seen once. Sequencing was performed on peripheral blood mononuclear cells (PBMCs), taken when the disease was refractory, from a patient treated with antithyroid drugs. Every receptor here comes from a middle-aged woman with Graves disease.

This clonotype was counted a few times. The genes are TRBV14 and TRBJ1-4; D is unclear. The V and J ends lost 3 bases and 3 bases respectively, with 11 bases between them. The CDR3 is 15 residues long. Germline V lookup: CDR1 SGHDN, CDR2 FVKESK. Here the CDR3 reads CASSHRTDSNEKLFF. CDR3 coding DNA: TGTGCCAGCAGCCATAGAACAGACTCTAATGAAAAACTGTTTTTT.

In its sample, this clonotype was seen a few times. The rearrangement joins TRBV6-2 or TRBV6-3 to TRBJ2-2, with TRBD2 identical over 10 bases. The CDR3 totals 17 residues. CDR1 and CDR2 (germline): MNHEY, SVGEGT. J was trimmed by 3 bases and V by 2 bases; bases with no gene match: 6. In DNA form, the CDR3 reads TGTGCCAGCAGTTACCGGCTAGCGGGAGCGGACACCGGGGAGCTGTTTTTT. Protein product: CASSYRLAGADTGELFF.

This clonotype was seen many times. The chain couples TRBV2 to TRBJ2-2; D unclear. The ends were cut back, 4 bases at V and 4 bases at J, with 13 bases in the middle. Germline CDR1 is SNHLY and CDR2 is FYNNEI. This CDR3 is 15 amino acids long. The CDR3 sequence: CASSVPVGSTGELFF. The CDR3 region has the DNA TGTGCCAGCAGTGTGCCAGTAGGAAGCACCGGGGAGCTGTTTTTT. Full variable domain (outside the CDR3, taken from reference TRBV2 and TRBJ2-2): EPEVTQTPSHQVTQMGQEVILRCVPISNHLYFYWYRQILGQKVEFLVSFYNNEISEKSEIFDDQFSVERPDGSNFTLKIRSTKLEDSAMYFCASSVPVGSTGELFFGEGSRLTVL.

The genes are TRBV5-6 and TRBJ2-6; perhaps TRBD1 as D (6 bases). Looked up from germline, CDR1 is SGHDT and CDR2 is YYEEEE. Between the trimmed V and J ends, which lost 0 bases and 0 bases, there was a span of 10 bases. The CDR3 runs to 17 residues. CDR3 DNA: TGTGCCAGCAGCTTGGCACAGGGCCACTCTGGGGCCAACGTCCTGACTTTC. The encoded protein is CASSLAQGHSGANVLTF.

The chain recombines TRBV6-1 with TRBJ2-2, with D perhaps TRBD1 (6 bases). The CDR3 contains 12 residues. The germline V and J ends were trimmed by 8 bases and 10 bases, with 14 bases remaining between them. Germline V gene lookup returns CDR1 MNHNS and CDR2 SASEGT. CDR3 sequence reads: CASGTPVKELFF. CDR3 bases: TGTGCCAGCGGGACACCAGTTAAGGAGCTGTTTTTT.

This clonotype occurred a few times. V is TRBV6-1 and J is TRBJ2-3; D gene uncertain. This CDR3 spans 11 amino acids. Per germline, CDR1 MNHNS and CDR2 SASEGT. Trimming cost V 6 bases and J 6 bases, with 7 bases left between them. The CDR3: CASSRRDTQYF. The CDR3 DNA follows: TGTGCCAGCAGCCGCAGGGATACGCAGTATTTT.

This clonotype appeared a few times. A read error may produce the germline difference seen at one junction end. The chain is built from TRBV28 and TRBJ1-6, with no clear D. The germline gives CDR1 MDHEN, CDR2 SYDVKM. The CDR3 length is 18 residues. CDR3 loop: CASSPLAGRGGYNPPLHF. DNA of the CDR3: TGTGCCAGCAGTCCCCTGGCGGGCCGAGGCGGGTATAATCCACCCCTCCACTTT.

Of note for this clonotype: A read error may explain this, as a much larger clone is one base away. This chain joins TRBV6-1 and TRBJ2-7; 7 positions agree with TRBD1. The CDR3 extends over 14 amino acids. Germline V gene lookup returns CDR1 MNHNS and CDR2 SASEGT. CDR3 loop: CACRSPGQSYEQYF. As DNA, the CDR3 is TGTGCCTGCAGGTCCCCGGGACAGAGTTACGAGCAGTACTTC.

In its sample, this clonotype was seen a few times. The V call is TRBV9, the J call TRBJ2-2, with 10 bases that match TRBD1. The germline V gene has CDR1 SGDLS and CDR2 YYNGEE. With V trimmed by 3 bases and J by 7 bases, 9 bases remained unmatched. The CDR3 sequence is 16 residues long. The CDR3 here is CASSGLGTGDGGELFF. The CDR3 DNA follows: TGTGCCAGCAGCGGATTAGGGACAGGGGATGGCGGGGAGCTGTTTTTT.

The chain recombines TRBV5-4 with TRBJ2-7; no reliable D call. Trimming cost V 5 bases and J 6 bases, with 15 bases left between them. CDR3 length equals 13 residues. Germline CDR1 is SGHNT and CDR2 is YYREEE (reference sequence). The CDR3 sequence is CASRSGTESEQYF. The DNA of the CDR3 is TGTGCCAGCAGGTCAGGAACAGAATCCGAGCAGTACTTC.

This clonotype turned up a few times. This chain uses TRBV5-4 with TRBJ2-2, with 10 bases that match TRBD2. Per the germline V gene, CDR1 is SGHNT and CDR2 is YYREEE (reference sequence). J gave up 3 bases and V 0 bases, and 8 bases lay outside the gene matches. The CDR3 consists of 18 residues. The CDR3 nucleotides are TGTGCCAGCAGCTTGGGTTCTAGCGGGAGCTTCGACACCGGGGAGCTGTTTTTT. This codes for CASSLGSSGSFDTGELFF.

Comment on this clonotype: This may be a read error, as it is one base from a much larger clone. The V call is TRBV12-3 or TRBV12-4, the J call TRBJ2-2, with D possibly TRBD2 on 5 matching bases. The CDR3 is 13 amino acids. V was trimmed by 8 bases and J by 7 bases, leaving 14 bases between them. The CDR3 DNA reads as TGTGCCAGCGGTCCCTCGGGGATCGGGGAGCTGTTTTTT. It translates to CASGPSGIGELFF.

This clonotype was detected a few times. The chain has TRBV29-1 and TRBJ2-7, with TRBD1 as a possible D gene (6 bases). CDR1 SQVTM and CDR2 ANQGSEA come from the germline V gene. Trimming removed 6 bases at V and 1 base at J, with 19 bases between. CDR3 size: 15 residues. The CDR3 DNA is TGCAGCGTGGTAAGAGGGCAGGGGCATTCCTACGAGCAGTACTTC. This gives the protein CSVVRGQGHSYEQYF.

The chain recombines TRBV28 with TRBJ2-3; 11 bases match TRBD2. CDR1 is MDHEN, CDR2 SYDVKM, per germline. The length of the CDR3 is 15 residues. With 5 bases clipped from V and 4 bases from J, the junction kept 5 bases outside the gene matches. The CDR3 coding sequence is TGTGCCAGCAGTAAATCGGGACTAGCGGCAGATACGCAGTATTTT. Amino acid sequence: CASSKSGLAADTQYF.

In DNA form, the CDR3 reads TGTGCCTGGAGTGCCAAGGACCTAGCCAAAAACATTCAGTACTTC. It encodes CAWSAKDLAKNIQYF. V usage is TRBV30 and J usage is TRBJ2-4; D remains unclear. Looked up from germline, CDR1 is GTSNPN and CDR2 is SVGIG (reference sequence). Trimming took off 1 base at V and 0 bases at J, with 10 bases between the two ends. CDR3 length: 15 amino acids.

Turning to this clonotype: A read error may be the cause here, since a much bigger clone is one base away. This sequence joins TRBV20-1 and TRBJ1-1; tentative D call: TRBD1 (5 bases). The CDR3 is 13 amino acids. Germline loops: CDR1 DFQATT, CDR2 SNEGSKA (reference sequence). The CDR3 region has the DNA TGCAGTGCCCAACCGGGGGGGAACACTAAAGCTTTCTTT. Translating it yields CSAQPGGNTKAFF.

The table lists this clonotype with many counts. V usage is TRBV28 and J usage is TRBJ1-5; TRBD1 aligns across 10 bases. Germline CDR1 MDHEN, CDR2 SYDVKM. Unmatched junction bases numbered 11, after V lost 3 bases and J lost 0 bases. The CDR3 is 19 amino acids. In nucleotides, the CDR3 is TGTGCCAGCAGTTTCCACCGGGACAGGGGTGGGTATAGCAATCAGCCCCAGCATTTT. Translation: CASSFHRDRGGYSNQPQHF.

As regards this clonotype: This may be a read error, as it is one base from a much larger clone. This chain uses TRBV7-3 with TRBJ2-6; a weak D match, TRBD1 (5 bases). Germline CDR1 SGHTA, CDR2 FQGTGA. This CDR3 contains 15 residues. The CDR3, as DNA: TGTGCCAGCAGCCAAGACAACTCTGGGGCCAACGTCCCGACTTTC. Its protein is CASSQDNSGANVPTF. Complete variable domain (other parts from reference TRBV7-3 and TRBJ2-6): GAGVSQTPSNKVTEKGKYVELRCDPISGHTALYWYRQSLGQGPEFLIYFQGTGAADDSGLPNDRFFAVRPEGSVSTLKIQRTERGDSAVYLCASSQDNSGANVPTFGAGSRLTVL.

This clonotype was seen a handful of times. The gene calls are TRBV15 and TRBJ2-7, with D unclear. CDR1 is LNHNV, CDR2 YYDKDF, per germline (reference sequence). The CDR3 is 15 amino acids. V was cut by 1 base and J by 3 bases, with 13 bases left in between. Written as DNA, the CDR3 is TGTGCCACCAGCAGAGCGGGTAGCAGTTACTACGAGCAGTACTTC. It encodes CATSRAGSSYYEQYF.

DNA for the CDR3: TGTGCCAGCAGCTCCCTACTTGGGTCTCACTCCGAGCAGTACTTC. This encodes CASSSLLGSHSEQYF. The genes are TRBV7-9 and TRBJ2-7; D unclear. V shed 4 bases and J shed 6 bases, with 19 bases lying between them. This CDR3 spans 15 amino acids. The germline V gene encodes CDR1 SEHNR and CDR2 FQNEAQ (reference sequence).

The rearrangement links TRBV20-1 to TRBJ2-7; TRBD2 matches 12 bases. V lost 3 bases and J lost 9; bases outside the gene matches: 18. The CDR3 spans 17 residues. The V gene's germline CDR1 is DFQATT and CDR2 SNEGSKA (reference sequence). The CDR3 loop is CSARTSGSRRSVHGQYF. The CDR3 DNA reads as TGCAGTGCTAGGACTAGCGGGAGTAGGAGATCGGTCCACGGGCAGTACTTC.

The rearrangement uses TRBV11-2 and TRBJ1-6; 7 nucleotides agree with TRBD1. There are 15 residues in the CDR3. Germline V gives CDR1 SGHAT, CDR2 FQNNGV. V was clipped by 5 bases and J by 11 bases; unmatched bases: 12. CDR3 bases: TGTGCCAGCAGCACGAACAGGGGTTCGAATCCACCCCTCCACTTT. Translating gives CASSTNRGSNPPLHF.

This clonotype was found a few times. This chain uses TRBV7-3 with TRBJ2-2, with 7 bases lining up with TRBD2. Per the germline V gene, CDR1 is SGHTA and CDR2 is FQGTGA. V lost 4 bases to trimming and J lost 7 bases; unmatched junction nucleotides: 3. CDR3 length: 13 residues. The CDR3 bases are TGTGCCAGCAGCTCTGGGACTATCGGGGAGCTGTTTTTT. This sequence encodes CASSSGTIGELFF.

This chain joins TRBV4-1 and TRBJ1-1; TRBD1 is a possible D gene (6 bases). This CDR3 contains 14 residues. Trimming left V 8 bases short and J 4 bases short, with 17 bases between. The germline V gene encodes CDR1 MGHRA and CDR2 YSYEKL. The CDR3 DNA is TGCGCCAGCGGAAACAGGGTCCGGGGCACTGAAGCTTTCTTT. This encodes CASGNRVRGTEAFF.

The sample holds many counts of this clonotype. This sequence joins TRBV12-3 or TRBV12-4 and TRBJ1-4, with D maybe TRBD1 (5 bases). V lost 4 bases, J lost 8 bases, and 5 bases lay in between. This CDR3 has 11 residues. In DNA, the CDR3 is TGTGCCAGCAGTTACAGGGAAAAACTGTTTTTT. Protein sequence: CASSYREKLFF.

The rearrangement uses TRBV28 and TRBJ2-1, with D possibly TRBD2 on 5 matching bases. This CDR3 comprises 12 residues. V shed 6 bases and J shed 10 bases, with 13 bases lying between them. The germline CDR1 and CDR2 sequences are MDHEN and SYDVKM. CDR3: CASRNSGPEQFF. The CDR3 nucleotides read TGTGCCAGCAGGAACAGCGGCCCCGAGCAGTTCTTC.